The 10 T cell receptor beta chains below were found in one sample sequenced in a study of tumor-infiltrating lymphocytes in primary liver carcinoma. Researchers drew blood RNA from unsorted whole blood and extracted germline DNA as well. Priming with a constant-region primer yielded TCR beta cDNA from 400 to 550 ng total RNA. Libraries for TCR beta were built through three nested multiplex PCR rounds, which together made up a slightly modified ARM-PCR procedure. The first two PCR rounds used TRBV1-TRBV30 primers with a Cbeta primer, approximately 10 cycles each. Using its own MiXCR run on the multiplex PCR reads, TCRdb lists one record per CDR3 protein. The sample consists of approximately 320,000 distinct CDR3 sequences, approximately 54% of them appearing once. The sample comprised peripheral blood. These TCRs come from a woman in her 30s with primary liver carcinoma and hepatitis B virus infection.

The V call is TRBV7-9, the J call TRBJ2-5, with 7 bases lining up with TRBD2. This CDR3 comprises 15 residues. Germline V gives CDR1 SEHNR, CDR2 FQNEAQ (reference sequence). The junction had 4 bases not matched to a gene; V was cut back by 0 bases and J by 3 bases. This CDR3 is CASSLAPAGEETQYF. Written as DNA, the CDR3 is TGTGCCAGCAGCTTAGCCCCGGCGGGGGAAGAGACCCAGTACTTC.

This clonotype occurred a few times. The CDR3 sequence is CASSPAVGMQNEQYF. The CDR3 nucleotides read TGTGCCAGCAGTCCTGCCGTGGGGATGCAAAACGAGCAGTACTTC. V is TRBV11-1 and J is TRBJ2-7; D not resolved. Germline CDR1 reads SGHAT; CDR2 reads FQDESV (reference sequence). V lost 6 bases, J lost 5 bases, and 20 bases lay in between. The CDR3 extends over 15 amino acids. The complete variable domain, with remaining parts taken from reference TRBV11-1 and TRBJ2-7, reads EAEVAQSPRYKITEKSQAVAFWCDPISGHATLYWYRQILGQGPELLVQFQDESVVDDSQLPKDRFSAERLKGVDSTLKIQPAELGDSAMYLCASSPAVGMQNEQYFGPGTRLTVT.

In regard to this clonotype: A much larger clone sits a single nucleotide away, making a read error possible. The genes are TRBV12-3 or TRBV12-4 and TRBJ2-2; perhaps TRBD2 as D (5 bases). V was trimmed by 6 bases and J by 6 bases, leaving 14 bases between them. The length of the CDR3 is 14 residues. The CDR3 is CASSREARAGELFF. In DNA, the CDR3 is TGTGCCAGCAGCCGGGAAGCTCGGGCCGGGGAGCTGTTTTTT.

A note on this clonotype: A clone one base away is much larger, so this may be a read error. In DNA form, the CDR3 reads TGTGCCAGCAGCCCTATCTTGAGGGACACTGAAGCTTTCTTT. This translates into CASSPILRDTEAFF. The rearrangement joins TRBV6-6 to TRBJ1-1; D is ambiguous. Germline CDR1 is MNHNY and CDR2 is SVGAGI (reference sequence). V was shortened by 6 bases and J by 3 bases, with 14 bases between the two germline ends. CDR3 length: 14 residues.

The rearrangement links TRBV6-2 or TRBV6-3 to TRBJ2-6; tentative D call: TRBD2 (6 bases). This CDR3 has 17 residues. The germline V and J ends were trimmed by 5 bases and 0 bases, with 14 bases remaining between them. Per the germline V gene, CDR1 is MNHEY and CDR2 is SVGEGT. CDR3 coding DNA: TGTGCCAGCAGTCCCTGGGGGGAACGCTCTGGGGCCAACGTCCTGACTTTC. This encodes CASSPWGERSGANVLTF.

This clonotype was counted at least ten times. V is TRBV4-3 and J is TRBJ2-2; 8 bases align to TRBD2. This CDR3 spans 16 amino acids. J gave up 5 bases and V 3 bases, and 8 bases lay outside the gene matches. The germline V gene encodes CDR1 LGHNA and CDR2 YSLEER. Here the CDR3 reads CASSHPGLVGTGELFF. The CDR3 coding sequence is TGCGCCAGCAGCCACCCGGGACTAGTCGGGACCGGGGAGCTGTTTTTT.

This chain connects TRBV15 to TRBJ1-5; D uncertain. Trimming removed 3 bases at V and 3 bases at J, with 3 bases between. CDR1 LNHNV and CDR2 YYDKDF come from the germline V gene (reference sequence). This CDR3 has 12 residues. CDR3 loop: CATSRDNQPQHF. CDR3 coding DNA: TGTGCCACCAGCAGGGACAATCAGCCCCAGCATTTT.

The V and J genes are TRBV13 and TRBJ2-7; D is unresolved. Trimming pared 6 bases from V and 0 bases from J, leaving 21 bases between. Germline V gives CDR1 PRHDT, CDR2 FYEKMQ (reference sequence). There are 17 residues in the CDR3. The CDR3 DNA is TGTGCCAGCAGTCGATCCAGGTCGTTCGGTAGCTCCTACGAGCAGTACTTC. It translates to CASSRSRSFGSSYEQYF. The whole variable domain, remainder taken from reference TRBV13 and TRBJ2-7, is AAGVIQSPRHLIKEKRETATLKCYPIPRHDTVYWYQQGPGQDPQFLISFYEKMQSDKGSIPDRFSAQQFSDYHSELNMSSLELGDSALYFCASSRSRSFGSSYEQYFGPGTRLTVT.

At least ten counts were recorded for this clonotype. J is TRBJ2-7 and V is TRBV11-2; possibly TRBD2 for D (5 bases). The CDR3 length is 15 residues. The germline CDR1 and CDR2 sequences are SGHAT and FQNNGV. Trimming cost V 2 bases and J 4 bases, with 15 bases left between them. The CDR3, as DNA: TGTGCCAGCAGCTTACCCCCTCGGACTCCATACGAGCAGTACTTC. Amino acids: CASSLPPRTPYEQYF.

With regard to this clonotype: The conserved phenylalanine or tryptophan is not found at the CDR3 terminus, so this likely reflects a read error. This sequence joins TRBV12-3 or TRBV12-4 and TRBJ1-4; unclear D gene. The V end lost 0 bases, the J end lost 7 bases, and 6 bases lay between the germline ends. The CDR3 runs 13 residues. CDR3 sequence: CASSLAGTEKLFV. DNA for the CDR3: TGTGCCAGCAGTTTAGCGGGAACTGAAAAACTGTTTGTT.